The 9 T cell receptor beta chains presented below share a single source sample, sequenced in a study of Graves' ophthalmopathy and Graves' hyperthyroidism. Amplification of TCR beta CDR3 regions used RNA transcripts. RT-PCR in the first round used HTBI primers; a second-round multiplex PCR followed. MiXCR, applied by TCRdb to the multiplex PCR reads, yields one record per CDR3 protein. This sample yields 500,000 to 700,000 distinct CDR3 sequences, of which roughly 39% are seen a single time; less than 4.5% belongs to the top ten. The sample consisted of peripheral blood or thyroid tissue (not recorded which). All receptors come from an adult man with Graves' hyperthyroidism.

As for this clonotype: Lacking the conserved final phenylalanine or tryptophan, this CDR3 likely reflects a read error. The V call is TRBV2, the J call TRBJ1-1; 7 nucleotides align to TRBD1. Germline-derived CDR1 and CDR2 are SNHLY and FYNNEI. CDR3 length equals 15 residues. The ends lost 7 bases at V and 5 bases at J; junction bases unmatched: 13. CDR3 region: CASTAGGGEGTEAFS. As DNA, the CDR3 is TGTGCCAGCACGGCAGGGGGTGGGGAGGGGACTGAAGCTTTCTCT.

This clonotype was observed at least ten times. This chain links TRBV7-2 with TRBJ2-7; no firm D call. V was cut by 2 bases and J by 5 bases, with 10 bases left in between. This CDR3 region has 13 residues. Germline V gives CDR1 SGHTA, CDR2 FQGNSA. The CDR3 coding sequence is TGTGCCAGCAGCTTATCTAGGCTCGACGAGCAGTACTTC. Its translation: CASSLSRLDEQYF.

With regard to this clonotype: This could be a read error, since a much larger clone is one nucleotide away. V is TRBV7-3 and J is TRBJ1-2, with D unclear. V lost 3 bases and J lost 9, with 14 bases in between. Germline CDR1 reads SGHTA; CDR2 reads FQGTGA. The CDR3 totals 13 residues. The CDR3 DNA sequence: TGTGCCAGCAGCTTTAGGGCGAGGAGGAGCTACACCTTC. Its protein product is CASSFRARRSYTF.

This clonotype was seen ten or more times. In nucleotides, the CDR3 is TGTGCCACCAGCAGAGATAGGTCTAGCAATCAGCCCCAGCATTTT. Its translation is CATSRDRSSNQPQHF. This chain uses TRBV15 with TRBJ1-5, with D unclear. CDR3 size: 15 residues. In germline, CDR1 is LNHNV, CDR2 YYDKDF (reference sequence). Between the trimmed V and J ends, which lost 0 bases and 0 bases, there was a span of 6 bases. Full variable domain (rest looked up from reference TRBV15 and TRBJ1-5): DAMVIQNPRYQVTQFGKPVTLSCSQTLNHNVMYWYQQKSSQAPKLLFHYYDKDFNNEADTPDNFQSRRPNTSFCFLDIRSPGLGDTAMYLCATSRDRSSNQPQHFGDGTRLSIL.

The chain joins TRBV9 to TRBJ1-5; 7 positions match TRBD1. CDR1 and CDR2 (germline): SGDLS, YYNGEE. This CDR3 has 15 residues. The junction had 5 bases not matched to a gene; V was cut back by 0 bases and J by 5 bases. CDR3 loop: CASSVGQGVDQPQHF. The CDR3 DNA is TGTGCCAGCAGCGTAGGTCAGGGGGTCGATCAGCCCCAGCATTTT.

This clonotype was counted at least ten times. V is TRBV3-1 and J is TRBJ2-5; D not resolved. The V and J ends lost 3 bases and 5 bases respectively, with 16 bases between them. CDR1 and CDR2 (germline): LGHDT, YNNKEL (reference sequence). The CDR3 loop spans 15 amino acids. CDR3 in amino acids: CASSQMASQRETQYF. CDR3 nucleotide sequence: TGTGCCAGCAGCCAGATGGCCAGTCAGCGTGAGACCCAGTACTTC.

This clonotype was seen ten or more times. This chain links TRBV13 with TRBJ1-1; no clear D gene. Looked up from germline, CDR1 is PRHDT and CDR2 is FYEKMQ (reference sequence). Trimming took off 3 bases at V and 1 base at J, with 6 bases between the two ends. The CDR3 is 13 residues long. In DNA, the CDR3 is TGTGCCAGCAGCTTCATGGAGAACACTGAAGCTTTCTTT. Its translation is CASSFMENTEAFF.

With respect to this clonotype: One end of the junction fails to match germline, which may point to a read error. The chain combines TRBV10-3 with TRBJ1-4; TRBD1 might be the D (6 bases). This CDR3 has 15 residues. Germline CDR1 ENHRY, CDR2 SYGVKD. In DNA, the CDR3 is TGTGCCAGCAGTTACTCGGGGCAGGGGTCTGAAAAACTGTTTTTT. Translated: CASSYSGQGSEKLFF.

The chain combines TRBV6-5 with TRBJ1-1, with 8 nucleotides matching TRBD1. The germline CDR1 and CDR2 sequences are MNHEY and SVGAGI. With 7 bases clipped from V and 4 bases from J, the junction kept 8 bases outside the gene matches. The CDR3 length is 14 residues. CDR3 loop: CASKRTGSTTEAFF. CDR3 sequence (DNA): TGTGCCAGCAAAAGGACAGGGTCGACCACTGAAGCTTTCTTT.